This TCR beta chain was recorded in a study of T cells in Graves' hyperthyroidism and ophthalmopathy. In the study overall: At initial diagnosis, before any treatment had begun, peripheral blood was obtained.

Amplification targeted TCR beta CDR3 regions from RNA transcripts. During a first-round RT-PCR of the TCR CDR3, the HTBI primer set was used. TCRdb processed the multiplex PCR reads anew with MiXCR; each CDR3 protein has one entry. The sample has about 710,000 distinct CDR3 sequences, 16% seen once; the top ten hold under 10%. Recently diagnosed hyperthyroidism of less than 2 months' duration affected patients aged 18 to 65. The source of the PBMCs was less than 12 ml of fresh peripheral blood. V shed 3 bases and J 5 bases; nucleotides not matched to a gene: 7. The CDR3 runs 16 residues. The germline V gene encodes CDR1 MGHRA and CDR2 YSYEKL.

The sample was blood. This sequence originates from a young man with Graves' hyperthyroidism. The chain joins TRBV4-1 to TRBJ2-2; 9 nucleotides align to TRBD1. The CDR3 coding sequence is TGCGCCAGCAGCCACCCCGACAGGGGGGTAACCGGGGAGCTGTTTTTT. Protein: CASSHPDRGVTGELFF.